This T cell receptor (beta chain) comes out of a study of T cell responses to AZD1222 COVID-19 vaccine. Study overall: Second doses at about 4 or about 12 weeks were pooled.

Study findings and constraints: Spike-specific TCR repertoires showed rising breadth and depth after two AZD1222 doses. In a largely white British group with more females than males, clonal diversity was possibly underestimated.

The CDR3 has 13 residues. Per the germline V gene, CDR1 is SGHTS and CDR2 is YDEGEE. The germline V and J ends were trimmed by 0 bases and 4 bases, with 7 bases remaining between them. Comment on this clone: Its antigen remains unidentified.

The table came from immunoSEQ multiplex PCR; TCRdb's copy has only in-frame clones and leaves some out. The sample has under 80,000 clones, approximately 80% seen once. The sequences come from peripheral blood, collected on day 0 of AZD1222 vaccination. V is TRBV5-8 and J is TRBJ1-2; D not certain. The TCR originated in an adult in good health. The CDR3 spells CASSLDRSYGYTF. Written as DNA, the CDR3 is TGTGCCAGCAGCTTGGACAGATCCTATGGCTACACCTTC.